This T cell receptor (beta chain) was observed in a study of blood T cell repertoires in COVID-19. Study at large: The origin of the acute and convalescent COVID-19 samples was the United States, Italy and Spain.

V was clipped by 0 bases and J by 5 bases; unmatched bases: 6. Germline V gives CDR1 LGHNA, CDR2 YSLEER. The length of the CDR3 is 16 residues. Method: immunoSEQ multiplex PCR; TCRdb's copy keeps in-frame clones and lacks some. The top ten hold roughly 5.9% of the sample, which has about 90,000 clones, approximately 92% seen once. Material: peripheral blood. The V call is TRBV4-3, the J call TRBJ2-5; 10 nucleotides line up with TRBD1. The clonotype was recovered from a woman aged 60-75 years with active COVID-19. CDR3 nucleotides: TGCGCCAGCAGCCAAGAGAGGGGACAGGGGTTGGAGACCCAGTACTTC. Translating it yields CASSQERGQGLETQYF.